These T cell receptor beta chains were read from a single sample in a study of immune evolution from preneoplasia to lung adenocarcinoma. TCRdb keeps only in-frame clones here, not all; method: immunoSEQ multiplex PCR. Of about 26,000 clones listed, just under 75% were seen once; the top ten hold 4.5% to 7%. The specimen was FFPE invasive lung adenocarcinoma tissue. These TCRs come from a person in their 60s with invasive lung adenocarcinoma. Some clones in this sample may be carry-over from other donors' samples. Both conserved end residues are part of each CDR3. Fields, in order: V gene, D gene, J gene, clone size, CDR3 DNA, CDR3 protein. A D gene is named only where the DNA matches it firmly. Clone size is shown for a subset of rows, as once, few, many or a class of expanded clone.

V gene: TRBV28; D gene: TRBD1; J gene: TRBJ1-2; clone size: -; CDR3 DNA: TGTGCCAGCAGGCTCCGGACAGGACGCTATGAGGGCTACACCTTC; CDR3 protein: CASRLRTGRYEGYTF
V gene: TRBV12-5; D gene: -; J gene: TRBJ2-5; clone size: few; CDR3 DNA: TGTGCTAGTGGTTTGGATTCCGCAGCGACCCAGTACTTC; CDR3 protein: CASGLDSAATQYF
V gene: TRBV4-1; D gene: -; J gene: TRBJ1-3; clone size: -; CDR3 DNA: TGCGCCAGCAGCCTCCCTGGGGGCGAGAACACCATATATTTT; CDR3 protein: CASSLPGGENTIYF
V gene: TRBV6-1; D gene: -; J gene: TRBJ2-4; clone size: -; CDR3 DNA: TGTGCCAGCAGTGAGTCCCCGGAGGGGGGAAACATTCAGTACTTC; CDR3 protein: CASSESPEGGNIQYF
V gene: TRBV2; D gene: -; J gene: TRBJ1-1; clone size: -; CDR3 DNA: TGTGCCAGCACCCCGAGGGAGAACACTGAAGCTTTCTTT; CDR3 protein: CASTPRENTEAFF
V gene: TRBV30; D gene: -; J gene: TRBJ2-6; clone size: -; CDR3 DNA: TGTGCCTGGAACCAACCAGGACGGTCCTCTGGGGCCAACGTCCTGACTTTC; CDR3 protein: CAWNQPGRSSGANVLTF
V gene: TRBV6-9; D gene: TRBD1; J gene: TRBJ1-2; clone size: -; CDR3 DNA: TGCGCCAGCAGTTCGAAACCGGGACAGGGGATTAACTATGGCTACACCTTC; CDR3 protein: CASSSKPGQGINYGYTF
V gene: TRBV7-2; D gene: TRBD1; J gene: TRBJ1-5; clone size: few; CDR3 DNA: TGTGCCAGCAGCGGGGACAGGGTTCAGCCCCAGCATTTT; CDR3 protein: CASSGDRVQPQHF
V gene: TRBV28; D gene: -; J gene: TRBJ1-5; clone size: -; CDR3 DNA: TGTGCCAGCATAACGGGGGGAGGGAATCAGCCCCAGCATTTT; CDR3 protein: CASITGGGNQPQHF
V gene: TRBV5-1; D gene: TRBD1; J gene: TRBJ2-1; clone size: -; CDR3 DNA: TGCGCCAGCAGCTTGGTTGGGACAGGTACTAATGAGCAGTTCTTC; CDR3 protein: CASSLVGTGTNEQFF
V gene: TRBV6-1; D gene: -; J gene: TRBJ2-3; clone size: -; CDR3 DNA: TGTGCCAGCAGTTGGGAGGGCACAGATACGCAGTATTTT; CDR3 protein: CASSWEGTDTQYF
V gene: TRBV19; D gene: -; J gene: TRBJ1-1; clone size: -; CDR3 DNA: TGTGCCAGTAGTATGTTAAGCAGGCACACTGAAGCTTTCTTT; CDR3 protein: CASSMLSRHTEAFF
V gene: TRBV27; D gene: -; J gene: TRBJ2-5; clone size: -; CDR3 DNA: TGTGCCAGCAGTCCAAAACCGGGAGTAACAGGGACCCAGTACTTC; CDR3 protein: CASSPKPGVTGTQYF
V gene: TRBV7-8; D gene: -; J gene: TRBJ2-2; clone size: once; CDR3 DNA: TGTGCCAGCAGCCCCTCCGGGACGAACACCGGGGAGCTGTTTTTT; CDR3 protein: CASSPSGTNTGELFF
V gene: TRBV5-5; D gene: -; J gene: TRBJ1-2; clone size: -; CDR3 DNA: TGTGCCAGCAGCTCTTGGACGGAGGGAGGCTACACCTTC; CDR3 protein: CASSSWTEGGYTF
V gene: TRBV7-2; D gene: -; J gene: TRBJ1-5; clone size: -; CDR3 DNA: TGTGCCAGCAGCTTAAGCATAGGAGGGGTTACGGCCCAGCATTTT; CDR3 protein: CASSLSIGGVTAQHF
V gene: TRBV11-2; D gene: -; J gene: TRBJ1-1; clone size: -; CDR3 DNA: TGTGCCAGCAGCTTAGAACAGGGAGGCACTGAAGCTTTCTTT; CDR3 protein: CASSLEQGGTEAFF
V gene: TRBV6-1; D gene: TRBD2; J gene: TRBJ2-2; clone size: -; CDR3 DNA: TGTGCCAGCAAGTTAGCGGGAGATACCGGGGAGCTGTTTTTT; CDR3 protein: CASKLAGDTGELFF
V gene: TRBV6-5; D gene: -; J gene: TRBJ2-1; clone size: -; CDR3 DNA: TGTGCCACCCGGGGGTCCTACAATGAGCAGTTCTTC; CDR3 protein: CATRGSYNEQFF
V gene: TRBV11-3; D gene: -; J gene: TRBJ1-3; clone size: -; CDR3 DNA: TGTGCCAGCAGCTTTTCCGCTGGAAACACCATATATTTT; CDR3 protein: CASSFSAGNTIYF
V gene: TRBV6-5; D gene: -; J gene: TRBJ2-7; clone size: few; CDR3 DNA: TGTGCCAGCAGTTTGGACAGCACCTACGAGCAGTACTTC; CDR3 protein: CASSLDSTYEQYF
V gene: TRBV28; D gene: -; J gene: TRBJ2-7; clone size: -; CDR3 DNA: TGTGCCAGCAGTTTTCACCCGAGGAGGCAGGGCGACCTCTACGAGCAGTACTTC; CDR3 protein: CASSFHPRRQGDLYEQYF
V gene: TRBV19; D gene: TRBD1; J gene: TRBJ2-2; clone size: few; CDR3 DNA: TGTGCCAGTAGACCTAACAGGGGGAGAGGCACCGGGGAGCTGTTTTTT; CDR3 protein: CASRPNRGRGTGELFF
V gene: TRBV11-2; D gene: -; J gene: TRBJ2-5; clone size: -; CDR3 DNA: TGTGCCAGCAGCCTGTACCAAGAGACCCAGTACTTC; CDR3 protein: CASSLYQETQYF
V gene: TRBV7-6; D gene: -; J gene: TRBJ2-5; clone size: -; CDR3 DNA: TGTGCCAGCAGCTTCACCAGAGGGGAGACCCAGTACTTC; CDR3 protein: CASSFTRGETQYF
V gene: TRBV19; D gene: -; J gene: TRBJ1-1; clone size: -; CDR3 DNA: TGTGCCAGTAGTATGGGTAGGGGAGGCACTGAAGCTTTCTTT; CDR3 protein: CASSMGRGGTEAFF
V gene: TRBV4-1; D gene: TRBD1; J gene: TRBJ1-3; clone size: -; CDR3 DNA: TGCGCCAGCAGCCAAGGACAGGGATTGGGAGGAAACACCATATATTTT; CDR3 protein: CASSQGQGLGGNTIYF
V gene: TRBV19; D gene: -; J gene: TRBJ1-5; clone size: -; CDR3 DNA: TGTGCCAGTAGTATAAGGAACCATCAAGGGCCCCAGCATTTT; CDR3 protein: CASSIRNHQGPQHF
V gene: TRBV7-9; D gene: -; J gene: TRBJ1-3; clone size: -; CDR3 DNA: TGTGCCAGCAGCGAACCTTACTCTGGAAACACCATATATTTT; CDR3 protein: CASSEPYSGNTIYF
V gene: TRBV6-1; D gene: TRBD1; J gene: TRBJ1-1; clone size: once; CDR3 DNA: TGTGCCAGCAGTGAAACAGGGGAGTATACTGAAGCTTTCTTT; CDR3 protein: CASSETGEYTEAFF
V gene: TRBV4-1; D gene: -; J gene: TRBJ2-2; clone size: -; CDR3 DNA: TGCGCCAGCAGCCAAGTGGCTTGGCGCCGAGGCACCGGGGAGCTGTTTTTT; CDR3 protein: CASSQVAWRRGTGELFF
V gene: TRBV29-1; D gene: -; J gene: TRBJ2-2; clone size: -; CDR3 DNA: TGCAGCGTGAGTTTGGGGCCCGGGGAGCTGTTTTTT; CDR3 protein: CSVSLGPGELFF
V gene: TRBV29-1; D gene: TRBD2; J gene: TRBJ2-7; clone size: -; CDR3 DNA: TGCAGCGGGATCGGACTAGCGGGGAGGGAGCAGTACTTC; CDR3 protein: CSGIGLAGREQYF
V gene: TRBV28; D gene: TRBD2; J gene: TRBJ2-7; clone size: -; CDR3 DNA: TGTGCCAGCAGTCAACCCGTGGCAGCGGGAGTTGAGCAGTACTTC; CDR3 protein: CASSQPVAAGVEQYF
V gene: TRBV11-3; D gene: -; J gene: TRBJ2-1; clone size: -; CDR3 DNA: TGTGCCAGCAGTCCGACAGCCGTAGAGCAGTTCTTC; CDR3 protein: CASSPTAVEQFF
V gene: TRBV4-1; D gene: -; J gene: TRBJ2-7; clone size: few; CDR3 DNA: TGCGCCAGCAGCGCTAATCACGAGCAGTACTTC; CDR3 protein: CASSANHEQYF
V gene: TRBV5-4; D gene: -; J gene: TRBJ2-5; clone size: -; CDR3 DNA: TGTGCCAGCAGCGCAGGGAGAGGGGCTCAAGAGACCCAGTACTTC; CDR3 protein: CASSAGRGAQETQYF
V gene: TRBV19; D gene: TRBD2; J gene: TRBJ2-2; clone size: -; CDR3 DNA: TGTGCCAGTAGTATGGCTAGCGGAACCGGGGAGCTGTTTTTT; CDR3 protein: CASSMASGTGELFF
V gene: TRBV19; D gene: -; J gene: TRBJ1-5; clone size: -; CDR3 DNA: TGTGCCAGTAGTATGAGGCAGCTTTATAGCAATCAGCCCCAGCATTTT; CDR3 protein: CASSMRQLYSNQPQHF
V gene: TRBV2; D gene: -; J gene: TRBJ1-5; clone size: -; CDR3 DNA: TGTGCCAGCAGTTTCGACAGCAATCAGCCCCAGCATTTT; CDR3 protein: CASSFDSNQPQHF
V gene: TRBV5-1; D gene: TRBD2; J gene: TRBJ2-3; clone size: -; CDR3 DNA: TGCGCCAGCAGCTCAGGGACTAGCGCAGGAGGGGCGCAGTATTTT; CDR3 protein: CASSSGTSAGGAQYF
V gene: TRBV7-9; D gene: -; J gene: TRBJ2-1; clone size: -; CDR3 DNA: TGTGCCAGCAGCCCCTTACGGGAAATCTACAATGAGCAGTTCTTC; CDR3 protein: CASSPLREIYNEQFF
V gene: TRBV7-2; D gene: -; J gene: TRBJ2-7; clone size: -; CDR3 DNA: TGTGCCAGCAGCTTACTAGTAAGCTACGAGCAGTACTTC; CDR3 protein: CASSLLVSYEQYF
V gene: TRBV7-9; D gene: -; J gene: TRBJ2-7; clone size: -; CDR3 DNA: TGTGCCAGCAGCCCCGTCCCCTCAGTCTACGAGCAGTACTTC; CDR3 protein: CASSPVPSVYEQYF
V gene: TRBV11-2; D gene: -; J gene: TRBJ1-4; clone size: -; CDR3 DNA: TGTGCCAGCAGCTTGGGCCCAAATGAAAAACTGTTTTTT; CDR3 protein: CASSLGPNEKLFF